This TCR beta chain was captured in a study of cytotoxic CD8 clonotypes in ibrutinib-treated CLL (dated by TCRdb to the early 2020s). Study-level background: The cohort included some 14 treatment-naive and approximately twelve relapsed/refractory patients; roughly 17 were IGHV unmutated. Longitudinal samples were obtainable from about 30% of the 86 participants in the trial. Responses were partial in 24 patients and complete in 2; after median about 68 months follow-up, around 14 stayed in remission and approximately twelve progressed. Every sample from remission and from progressive disease was obtained while the patients were still on ibrutinib. Response samples were taken after a median of roughly eleven months on treatment, ranging from about 6 to 40 months. On average, each sample yielded 255,043 productive templates and tens of thousands of productive rearrangements. Cryopreserved peripheral blood mononuclear cells were collected at three points: before therapy, at response, and at either sustained remission or disease progression. The study at large found these results: Public clonotypes were found to be uncommon and were observed to contract or remain stable during treatment; the increase in clonality was shown to reflect expansion of private clonotypes at ibrutinib response. Sampling times were not matched between patients in sustained remission and patients whose disease was progressing, and lymph node repertoires were not examined. At baseline, clonality was higher than in age-matched healthy donors and showed a strong correlation with circulating CD8+ T-cell counts. Clonality rose at ibrutinib response, remained stable during sustained remission, and dropped back toward baseline at progression.

A MiSeq instrument was used for deep resolution sequencing, which targeted depths ranging from 1 in 1 million up to 1 in 200,000 T cells, with coverage averaging 10x for each clonotype. The immunoSEQ hsTCRB Kit was used to generate TCR beta libraries. In the authors' own workflow: ImmunoSEQ Data Assistant and ImmunoSEQ Analyzer were used for data analysis, and V, D and J genes were assigned according to IMGT definitions. Clonality, which ranges from 0 to 1, was calculated by subtracting the normalized Shannon entropy of productive rearrangement frequencies from one. Public clonotype analysis was restricted to overrepresented clonotypes comprising at least 0.05% of each patient's repertoire. About 13 age-matched healthy donor repertoires from immuneACCESS were used as controls for clonality. This immuneACCESS table, as held by TCRdb, lists in-frame sequences with V and J called but not all clones. Of the missing ones, under half trace to an unresolved V gene in checked studies; the others have no known cause. V and J calls and clone size are copied from that table; D and trimming were computed from the DNA. Counted in this sample were more than 150,000 clones; around 72% of them appeared once. The top ten clonotypes cover 10% to 15% of the sample.

This clone occurred a few times. This clone's antigen is unknown. There are no base qualities to consult, and no much larger clone falls within one base. The V end loses 3 bases and the J end loses 8 bases, and a stretch of 13 bases separates them. Taken from the germline V gene, the CDR1 and CDR2 loops are MNHEY and SVGAGI. The CDR3 holds 13 amino acids from the cysteine to the phenylalanine. Only the CDR3 portion is preserved as DNA: 39 bases, with reading frame beginning at the first base. The time point label here, explained by the study, means: roughly 2 years on ibrutinib. Approximately 2 micrograms of genomic DNA were extracted from cryopreserved PBMCs for TCR beta library preparation. Longitudinal blood samples from CLL patients on ibrutinib monotherapy were analyzed using high-throughput TCR beta sequencing. The patients were enrolled in a single-center, open-label phase 2 trial of ibrutinib monotherapy.

This receptor was identified in a human donor with chronic lymphocytic leukemia. Source: PBMCs, taken after 24 months of ibrutinib treatment. Rearrangement joined TRBV6-5 to TRBJ1-2, with the D gene call left open. The CDR3 here reads CASSYTGLRGYTF. The bases are TGTGCCAGCAGTTATACTGGGTTGCGAGGCTACACCTTC.